The text below deals with one TCR beta chain. Its antigen is not identified. The source of the sample is a study of CD4 T cells in relation to SARS-CoV-2 and coronaviruses. Regarding the study as a whole: In about 65% of donors, memory CD4+ clonotypes crossrecognized SARS-CoV-2 and at least one common cold coronavirus spike. Crossreactivity was assessed only for spike protein, not other viral proteins. SARS-CoV-2-driven expansion was significantly weaker in crossreactive than monoreactive clones.

The repertoire was sequenced with immunoSEQ multiplex PCR; TCRdb's copy has only in-frame clones and lacks some. Here the sample spans just over 35,000 clones, approximately 80% being singletons. Sequencing input: memory CD4+ T cells from PBMCs, cultured in vitro. The sequence was obtained from an adult with COVID-19.

For the CDR3, the DNA is TGCGCCAGCAGCCAAGGGGAGACTGATAGCACAGATACGCAGTATTTT. Amino acids: CASSQGETDSTDTQYF. J is TRBJ2-3 and V is TRBV4-3; the D gene is possibly TRBD2 (5 bases). Deletions cut 1 base from V and 0 bases from J, with 11 bases between. Germline V gene lookup returns CDR1 LGHNA and CDR2 YSLEER. The CDR3 runs to 16 residues.